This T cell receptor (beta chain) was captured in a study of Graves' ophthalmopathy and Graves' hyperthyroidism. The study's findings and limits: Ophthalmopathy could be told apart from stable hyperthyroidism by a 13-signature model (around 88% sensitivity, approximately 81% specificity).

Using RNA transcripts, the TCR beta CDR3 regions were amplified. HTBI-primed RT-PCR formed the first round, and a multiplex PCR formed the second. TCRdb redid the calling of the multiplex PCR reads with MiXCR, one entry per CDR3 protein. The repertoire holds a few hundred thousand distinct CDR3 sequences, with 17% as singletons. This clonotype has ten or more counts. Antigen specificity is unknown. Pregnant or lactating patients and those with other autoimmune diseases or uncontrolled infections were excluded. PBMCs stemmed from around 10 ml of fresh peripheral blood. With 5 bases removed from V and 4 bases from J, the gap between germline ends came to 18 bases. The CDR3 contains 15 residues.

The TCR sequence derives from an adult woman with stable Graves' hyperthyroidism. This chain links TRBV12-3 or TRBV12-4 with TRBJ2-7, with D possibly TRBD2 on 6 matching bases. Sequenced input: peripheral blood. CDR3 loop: CASSGVGSGVYEQYF. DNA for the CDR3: TGTGCCAGCAGTGGGGTTGGTAGCGGAGTTTACGAGCAGTACTTC.